These 5 T cell receptor beta chains originate from one sample sequenced in a study of blood T cell repertoires in COVID-19 (dated by TCRdb to 2018 to 2021). The library was generated by the immunoSEQ multiplex PCR assay. This is the immuneACCESS table as TCRdb keeps it, with only in-frame sequences that have V and J called. A part of the clones is gone; compared with another copy, unresolved V genes explain less than half, and the rest is unexplained. In this sample the table shows 150,000 to 200,000 clones, more than 70% of which occur a single time. The ten largest account for roughly 2.6% of the sample. The sample consisted of peripheral blood. The receptors were sampled from a middle-aged man with active or convalescent COVID-19.

The chain recombines TRBV6-6 with TRBJ1-5; a possible D gene is TRBD1 (5 bases). Per germline, CDR1 MNHNY and CDR2 SVGAGI (reference sequence). The CDR3 length is 14 residues. V lost 2 bases, J lost 6 bases, and 11 bases lay in between. The CDR3, as DNA: TGTGCCAGCAGTTACGGACATGACGGTCAGCCCCAGCATTTT. This encodes CASSYGHDGQPQHF.

V usage is TRBV11-1 and J usage is TRBJ2-1; 7 positions agree with TRBD1. CDR3 length: 15 residues. Unmatched junction bases numbered 10, after V lost 5 bases and J lost 6 bases. Germline lookup yields CDR1 SGHAT and CDR2 FQDESV (reference sequence). The CDR3 DNA reads TGTGCCAGCAGCCCTCGACAGGGAAATCTCAATGAGCAGTTCTTC. Translated: CASSPRQGNLNEQFF. Full variable domain (outside the CDR3, taken from reference TRBV11-1 and TRBJ2-1): EAEVAQSPRYKITEKSQAVAFWCDPISGHATLYWYRQILGQGPELLVQFQDESVVDDSQLPKDRFSAERLKGVDSTLKIQPAELGDSAMYLCASSPRQGNLNEQFFGPGTRLTVL.

CDR3 bases: TGTGCCAGTAGTACCCCCAGGGGGCGAAAGGGAAACACTGAAGCTTTCTTT. The encoded protein is CASSTPRGRKGNTEAFF. The chain has TRBV19 and TRBJ1-1; 8 bases map to TRBD1. CDR3 length equals 17 residues. After removal of 4 bases from V and 2 bases from J, the junction contained 12 bases not matched to a gene. Per germline, CDR1 LNHDA and CDR2 SQIVND (reference sequence). The entire variable domain, with the rest obtained from reference TRBV19 and TRBJ1-1, is as follows: DGGITQSPKYLFRKEGQNVTLSCEQNLNHDAMYWYRQDPGQGLRLIYYSQIVNDFQKGDIAEGYSVSREKKESFPLTVTSAQKNPTAFYLCASSTPRGRKGNTEAFFGQGTRLTVV.

The chain employs TRBV7-8 and TRBJ2-7, with a weak D call TRBD2 (5 bases). Germline V gives CDR1 SGHVS, CDR2 FQNEAQ. Trimming left V 1 base short and J 6 bases short, with 19 bases between. There are 16 residues in the CDR3. Here the CDR3 DNA reads TGTGCCAGCAGCTTAGTTGAGGGTGCAGCTAGTGGCGAGCAGTACTTC. This encodes CASSLVEGAASGEQYF.

The V call is TRBV2, the J call TRBJ2-3; a weak D match, TRBD2 (6 bases). The germline V and J ends were trimmed by 6 bases and 5 bases, with 18 bases remaining between them. CDR3 length: 15 amino acids. Germline values: CDR1 SNHLY, CDR2 FYNNEI. The chain's CDR3 is CASRGPGTLIDTQYF. CDR3 DNA: TGTGCCAGCAGAGGCCCCGGGACTCTGATAGATACGCAGTATTTT.